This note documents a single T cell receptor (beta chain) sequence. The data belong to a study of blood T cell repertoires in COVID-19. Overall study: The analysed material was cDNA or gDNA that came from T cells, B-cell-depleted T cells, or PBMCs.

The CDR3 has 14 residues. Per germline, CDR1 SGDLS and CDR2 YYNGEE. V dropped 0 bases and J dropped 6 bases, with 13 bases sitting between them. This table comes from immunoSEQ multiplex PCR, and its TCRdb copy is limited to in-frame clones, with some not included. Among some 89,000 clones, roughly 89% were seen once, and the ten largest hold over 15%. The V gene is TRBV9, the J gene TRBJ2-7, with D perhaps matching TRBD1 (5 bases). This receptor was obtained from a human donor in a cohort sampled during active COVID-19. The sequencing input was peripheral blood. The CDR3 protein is CASSVAGQGPEQYF. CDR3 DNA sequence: TGTGCCAGCAGCGTAGCTGGGCAGGGTCCCGAGCAGTACTTC.